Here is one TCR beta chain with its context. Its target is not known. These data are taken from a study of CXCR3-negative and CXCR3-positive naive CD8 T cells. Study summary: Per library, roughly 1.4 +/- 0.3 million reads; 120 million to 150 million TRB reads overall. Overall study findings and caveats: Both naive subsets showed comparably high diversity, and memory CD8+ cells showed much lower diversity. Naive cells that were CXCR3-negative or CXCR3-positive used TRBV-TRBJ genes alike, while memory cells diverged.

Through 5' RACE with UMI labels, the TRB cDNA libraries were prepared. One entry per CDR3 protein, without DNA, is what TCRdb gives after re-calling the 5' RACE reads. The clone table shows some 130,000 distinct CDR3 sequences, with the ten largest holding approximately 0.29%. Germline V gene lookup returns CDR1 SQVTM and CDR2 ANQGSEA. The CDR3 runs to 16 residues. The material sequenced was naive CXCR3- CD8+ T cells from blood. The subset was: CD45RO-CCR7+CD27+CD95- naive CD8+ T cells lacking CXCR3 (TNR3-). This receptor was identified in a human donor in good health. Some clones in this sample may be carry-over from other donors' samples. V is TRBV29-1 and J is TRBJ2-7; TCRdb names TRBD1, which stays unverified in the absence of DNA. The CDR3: CSVEESGKGQSYEQYF.